The rows below give T cell receptor beta chains drawn from one sample of a study of identical twins. TCRdb independently ran MiXCR on the 5' RACE reads; one entry per CDR3 protein. The profile covers hundreds of thousands of distinct CDR3 sequences, with over 15% appearing a single time and around 13% taken by the ten largest. Separately, the same data were catalogued under a study of T cells expressing NK-cell markers.

Sequenced: PBMCs. All receptors come from a woman between 18 and 29 years old in good health. Both conserved end residues are part of each CDR3. Fields, in order: D gene, J gene, clone size, V gene, CDR3 protein, CDR3 DNA. The D gene is left open where the match is weak. Expanded clones are given a class, and other clones once, few, many or no size at all.

d_gene: TRBD1; j_gene: TRBJ1-1; abundance: few; v_gene: TRBV12-3/TRBV12-4; CDR3aa: CASRTAGGGTEAFF; CDR3nt: TGTGCCAGCAGGACCGCAGGGGGTGGCACTGAAGCTTTCTTT
d_gene: .; j_gene: TRBJ2-1; abundance: few; v_gene: TRBV3-1; CDR3aa: CASSQVRESSYNEQFF; CDR3nt: TGTGCCAGCAGCCAAGTCCGGGAGAGCTCCTACAATGAGCAGTTCTTC
d_gene: TRBD1; j_gene: TRBJ2-2; abundance: few; v_gene: TRBV10-2; CDR3aa: CASSKGQGLTRVTGELFF; CDR3nt: TGCGCCAGCAGTAAGGGACAGGGGTTAACGCGGGTCACCGGGGAGCTGTTTTTT
d_gene: .; j_gene: TRBJ2-6; abundance: .; v_gene: TRBV7-9; CDR3aa: CASSSDSGANVLTF; CDR3nt: TGTGCCAGCAGCTCAGACTCTGGGGCCAACGTCCTGACTTTC
d_gene: TRBD2; j_gene: TRBJ2-1; abundance: many; v_gene: TRBV20-1; CDR3aa: CSARDLAGTSGLSSYNEQFF; CDR3nt: TGCAGTGCTAGAGATCTCGCTGGGACTAGCGGGCTTAGCTCCTACAATGAGCAGTTCTTC
d_gene: TRBD2; j_gene: TRBJ2-3; abundance: few; v_gene: TRBV11-2; CDR3aa: CASSLVLAGVSDTQYF; CDR3nt: TGTGCCAGCAGCTTAGTCCTAGCGGGAGTCTCAGATACGCAGTATTTT
d_gene: TRBD2; j_gene: TRBJ2-5; abundance: .; v_gene: TRBV10-3; CDR3aa: CAIGGTSQETQYF; CDR3nt: TGTGCCATCGGGGGGACTAGCCAAGAGACCCAGTACTTC
d_gene: TRBD2; j_gene: TRBJ2-4; abundance: few; v_gene: TRBV6-1; CDR3aa: CASSEGLAGGQNIQYF; CDR3nt: TGTGCCAGCAGTGAGGGACTAGCGGGGGGGCAGAACATTCAGTACTTC
d_gene: .; j_gene: TRBJ1-1; abundance: few; v_gene: TRBV6-1; CDR3aa: CASSERGRDVTEAFF; CDR3nt: TGTGCCAGCAGTGAACGGGGGCGCGATGTCACTGAAGCTTTCTTT
d_gene: TRBD1; j_gene: TRBJ1-4; abundance: few; v_gene: TRBV25-1; CDR3aa: CASSESGQGGEKLFF; CDR3nt: TGTGCCAGCAGTGAATCGGGACAGGGGGGGGAAAAACTGTTTTTT
d_gene: .; j_gene: TRBJ1-1; abundance: few; v_gene: TRBV12-3/TRBV12-4; CDR3aa: CASRKDDRGTEAFF; CDR3nt: TGTGCCAGCAGAAAGGACGATCGGGGAACTGAAGCTTTCTTT
d_gene: .; j_gene: TRBJ1-1; abundance: few; v_gene: TRBV3-1; CDR3aa: CASSQLRRNTEAFF; CDR3nt: TGTGCCAGCAGCCAACTTCGTCGCAACACTGAAGCTTTCTTT
d_gene: TRBD2; j_gene: TRBJ2-3; abundance: few; v_gene: TRBV19; CDR3aa: CASSSINRLAGADTQYF; CDR3nt: TGTGCCAGTAGCTCAATAAACCGACTAGCGGGGGCTGATACGCAGTATTTT
d_gene: .; j_gene: TRBJ2-4; abundance: many; v_gene: TRBV7-9; CDR3aa: CASSSEAAKNIQYF; CDR3nt: TGTGCCAGCAGCTCGGAAGCAGCCAAAAACATTCAGTACTTC
d_gene: .; j_gene: TRBJ1-3; abundance: few; v_gene: TRBV10-3; CDR3aa: CATGKTAQIASGNTIYF; CDR3nt: TGTGCCACCGGAAAGACAGCCCAGATTGCCTCTGGAAACACCATATATTTT
d_gene: TRBD1; j_gene: TRBJ1-5; abundance: .; v_gene: TRBV6-1; CDR3aa: CASRHRDRDQPQHF; CDR3nt: TGTGCCAGCAGGCACCGGGACAGGGATCAGCCCCAGCATTTT
d_gene: .; j_gene: TRBJ2-2; abundance: few; v_gene: TRBV5-1; CDR3aa: CASSEESLAGELFF; CDR3nt: TGCGCCAGCAGCGAAGAATCTTTGGCCGGGGAGCTGTTTTTT
d_gene: .; j_gene: TRBJ2-3; abundance: many; v_gene: TRBV12-3/TRBV12-4; CDR3aa: CASSLIPRGKDTQYF; CDR3nt: TGTGCCAGCAGTTTAATTCCCAGGGGTAAAGATACGCAGTATTTT
d_gene: .; j_gene: TRBJ1-2; abundance: .; v_gene: TRBV10-3; CDR3aa: CAISDPAGGYTF; CDR3nt: TGTGCCATCAGTGACCCGGCAGGTGGCTACACCTTC
d_gene: .; j_gene: TRBJ1-5; abundance: .; v_gene: TRBV10-3; CDR3aa: CAIKSGGHPLEPQHF; CDR3nt: TGTGCCATCAAAAGTGGTGGCCACCCTTTAGAGCCCCAGCATTTT
d_gene: .; j_gene: TRBJ2-7; abundance: few; v_gene: TRBV27; CDR3aa: CASSPIGASTHEQYF; CDR3nt: TGTGCCAGCAGCCCCATCGGGGCTAGTACCCACGAGCAGTACTTC
d_gene: .; j_gene: TRBJ2-4; abundance: .; v_gene: TRBV20-1; CDR3aa: CSAPEPGGRGKNIQYF; CDR3nt: TGCAGTGCCCCCGAACCGGGGGGCCGAGGCAAAAACATTCAGTACTTC
d_gene: .; j_gene: TRBJ1-3; abundance: few; v_gene: TRBV6-1; CDR3aa: CASSPRAFGNTIYF; CDR3nt: TGTGCCAGCAGTCCCCGAGCGTTCGGAAACACCATATATTTT
d_gene: TRBD1; j_gene: TRBJ2-7; abundance: .; v_gene: TRBV19; CDR3aa: CASRVDRGSYEQYF; CDR3nt: TGTGCCAGTAGGGTGGACAGGGGTTCGTACGAGCAGTACTTC
d_gene: .; j_gene: TRBJ2-7; abundance: .; v_gene: TRBV12-3/TRBV12-4; CDR3aa: CASSGGGFACEQYF; CDR3nt: TGTGCCAGCAGTGGGGGGGGCTTCGCCTGCGAGCAGTACTTC
d_gene: TRBD1; j_gene: TRBJ2-1; abundance: many; v_gene: TRBV5-1; CDR3aa: CASSLGQGYFHEQFF; CDR3nt: TGCGCCAGCAGCTTGGGACAGGGGTACTTCCATGAGCAGTTCTTC
d_gene: .; j_gene: TRBJ2-1; abundance: .; v_gene: TRBV7-2; CDR3aa: CASRPRGGYNEQFF; CDR3nt: TGTGCCAGCAGGCCTCGGGGCGGGTACAATGAGCAGTTCTTC
d_gene: TRBD2; j_gene: TRBJ2-1; abundance: .; v_gene: TRBV3-1; CDR3aa: CASMRLAGSYEQFF; CDR3nt: TGTGCCAGCATGAGGCTAGCGGGAAGTTATGAGCAGTTCTTC
d_gene: .; j_gene: TRBJ2-1; abundance: few; v_gene: TRBV9; CDR3aa: CASSPHRAAYNEQFF; CDR3nt: TGTGCCAGCAGCCCCCACAGGGCAGCCTACAATGAGCAGTTCTTC
d_gene: TRBD2; j_gene: TRBJ2-1; abundance: .; v_gene: TRBV20-1; CDR3aa: CSADGTSGSSYNEQFF; CDR3nt: TGCAGTGCTGATGGGACTAGCGGGAGTTCCTACAATGAGCAGTTCTTC
d_gene: .; j_gene: TRBJ2-2; abundance: few; v_gene: TRBV5-1; CDR3aa: CASSLLGQENTGELFF; CDR3nt: TGCGCCAGCAGCTTGTTGGGACAAGAAAACACCGGGGAGCTGTTTTTT
d_gene: TRBD1; j_gene: TRBJ1-5; abundance: .; v_gene: TRBV12-3/TRBV12-4; CDR3aa: CASSADRVANQPQHF; CDR3nt: TGTGCCAGCAGCGCGGACAGGGTCGCCAATCAGCCCCAGCATTTT
d_gene: TRBD2; j_gene: TRBJ2-7; abundance: .; v_gene: TRBV20-1; CDR3aa: CSAGRRGTYEQYF; CDR3nt: TGCAGTGCAGGGAGGCGGGGGACCTACGAGCAGTACTTC
d_gene: TRBD1; j_gene: TRBJ2-2; abundance: few; v_gene: TRBV5-1; CDR3aa: CASSQDRANTGELFF; CDR3nt: TGCGCCAGCAGCCAGGACAGGGCGAACACCGGGGAGCTGTTTTTT
d_gene: .; j_gene: TRBJ2-1; abundance: .; v_gene: TRBV9; CDR3aa: CASSVSGSNEQFF; CDR3nt: TGTGCCAGCAGCGTATCAGGGTCCAATGAGCAGTTCTTC
d_gene: TRBD1; j_gene: TRBJ2-1; abundance: few; v_gene: TRBV29-1; CDR3aa: CSVDGQGAFNEQFF; CDR3nt: TGCAGCGTTGATGGACAGGGGGCTTTCAATGAGCAGTTCTTC
d_gene: .; j_gene: TRBJ2-1; abundance: .; v_gene: TRBV4-1; CDR3aa: CASSHKTGGYNEQFF; CDR3nt: TGCGCCAGCAGCCACAAAACGGGCGGGTACAATGAGCAGTTCTTC
d_gene: TRBD2; j_gene: TRBJ2-1; abundance: few; v_gene: TRBV29-1; CDR3aa: CSVEGIGGSYNEQFF; CDR3nt: TGCAGCGTTGAAGGTATCGGGGGGTCCTACAATGAGCAGTTCTTC
d_gene: .; j_gene: TRBJ2-6; abundance: .; v_gene: TRBV4-3; CDR3aa: CASSQERQAGANVLTF; CDR3nt: TGCGCCAGCAGCCAAGAAAGGCAGGCTGGGGCCAACGTCCTGACTTTC
d_gene: TRBD1; j_gene: TRBJ2-7; abundance: .; v_gene: TRBV6-6; CDR3aa: CASRGQVYEQYF; CDR3nt: TGTGCCAGCAGGGGACAGGTTTACGAGCAGTACTTC
d_gene: .; j_gene: TRBJ2-1; abundance: .; v_gene: TRBV7-2; CDR3aa: CASTTGPAIYNEQFF; CDR3nt: TGTGCCAGCACCACGGGGCCCGCGATCTACAATGAGCAGTTCTTC
d_gene: TRBD2; j_gene: TRBJ2-1; abundance: .; v_gene: TRBV6-2/TRBV6-3; CDR3aa: CASSWGLAGAEEQFF; CDR3nt: TGTGCCAGCAGTTGGGGACTAGCGGGAGCGGAGGAGCAGTTCTTC